The source of this TCR beta chain is a study of blood T cell repertoires in COVID-19. The wider study: Acute and convalescent COVID-19 specimens originated in the United States, Italy and Spain.

The repertoire was sequenced with immunoSEQ multiplex PCR; TCRdb's copy has only in-frame clones and lacks some. The sample records approximately 150,000 clones, over 75% being singletons. The CDR3 has 14 residues. Adults between roughly 18 and 90 years of age took part from 20 to 25 US areas. Two negative PCRs, clearance, or symptom resolution had been documented for recovered Cohort 3 donors. The V and J genes are TRBV21-1 and TRBJ2-7; the D segment call TRBD2 is taken from the table without a DNA check. TRBV21-1 is assigned pseudogene status. Specimen: PBMCs or T cells enriched from blood (not recorded which). The clonotype originates from a man aged 40-50 years who had recovered from COVID-19. Here the CDR3 reads CASSKISEDYEQYF. The CDR3 DNA sequence: TGTGCCAGCAGCAAAATCTCCGAGGATTACGAGCAGTACTTC.